These T cell receptor beta chains were read from a single sample in a study of T cells in Graves' hyperthyroidism and ophthalmopathy. MiXCR was run by TCRdb on the multiplex PCR reads, yielding one entry per CDR3 protein. There are approximately 500,000 distinct CDR3 sequences in the sample; around 42% occur only once, and about 8.3% lies in the top ten. Sequenced material: peripheral blood or thyroid tissue (not recorded which). The receptors were sampled from a woman younger than 30 with Graves' hyperthyroidism. Each CDR3 is given with its conserved first and last residue. The order of the fields is CDR3 protein, CDR3 DNA, CDR3 length, D gene, clone size, V gene, J gene. The D gene is left open where the match is weak. Not all rows give a size; the values are once, few, many and, for expanded clones, a class.

cdr3_aa: CASSSRTSGRWSYNEQFF; cdr3_nt: TGTGCCAGCAGCTCCCGGACTAGCGGGAGATGGTCCTACAATGAGCAGTTCTTC; cdr3_length: 18; d_call: TRBD2; clone_size: -; v_call: TRBV7-6; j_call: TRBJ2-1
cdr3_aa: CASNLAVYGYTGTTETQYF; cdr3_nt: TGTGCCAGCAATTTGGCAGTCTATGGCTACACCGGGACAACTGAGACCCAGTACTTC; cdr3_length: 19; d_call: -; clone_size: -; v_call: TRBV2; j_call: TRBJ2-5
cdr3_aa: CAISTGARQETQYF; cdr3_nt: TGTGCCATCAGTACAGGGGCGCGGCAAGAGACCCAGTACTTC; cdr3_length: 14; d_call: TRBD1; clone_size: -; v_call: TRBV10-3; j_call: TRBJ2-5
cdr3_aa: CASSKPNRTLHEQYF; cdr3_nt: TGTGCCAGCAGCAAGCCGAACAGGACCCTTCACGAGCAGTACTTC; cdr3_length: 15; d_call: -; clone_size: many; v_call: TRBV7-9; j_call: TRBJ2-7
cdr3_aa: CASSDRGLADTQYF; cdr3_nt: TGTGCCAGCAGCGACAGGGGGCTTGCAGATACGCAGTATTTT; cdr3_length: 14; d_call: TRBD1; clone_size: many; v_call: TRBV7-8; j_call: TRBJ2-3
cdr3_aa: CSATTGTGANVLTF; cdr3_nt: TGCAGCGCCACGACCGGGACAGGGGCCAACGTCCTGACTTTC; cdr3_length: 14; d_call: -; clone_size: -; v_call: TRBV29-1; j_call: TRBJ2-6
cdr3_aa: CASTSGSHGANEKLFF; cdr3_nt: TGTGCCAGCACCTCCGGCTCCCATGGAGCTAATGAAAAACTGTTTTTT; cdr3_length: 16; d_call: -; clone_size: few; v_call: TRBV2; j_call: TRBJ1-4
cdr3_aa: CAWSSPAGTVNTEAFF; cdr3_nt: TGTGCCTGGAGCTCCCCTGCCGGGACGGTGAACACTGAAGCTTTCTTT; cdr3_length: 16; d_call: -; clone_size: -; v_call: TRBV30; j_call: TRBJ1-1
cdr3_aa: CSALGFGGWTGELFF; cdr3_nt: TGCAGTGCTCTCGGATTCGGGGGGTGGACCGGGGAGCTGTTTTTT; cdr3_length: 15; d_call: TRBD2; clone_size: many; v_call: TRBV20-1; j_call: TRBJ2-2
cdr3_aa: CASSPTTIWGYGYTF; cdr3_nt: TGTGCCAGCAGCCCCACTACTATTTGGGGCTATGGCTACACCTTC; cdr3_length: 15; d_call: -; clone_size: many; v_call: TRBV7-9; j_call: TRBJ1-2
cdr3_aa: CASSLGGAGADYGYTF; cdr3_nt: TGCGCCAGCAGCTTGGGGGGGGCGGGGGCAGACTATGGCTACACCTTC; cdr3_length: 16; d_call: -; clone_size: -; v_call: TRBV5-1; j_call: TRBJ1-2
cdr3_aa: CAAATGTGLNTEAFF; cdr3_nt: TGTGCCGCTGCCACCGGGACAGGGCTGAACACTGAAGCTTTCTTT; cdr3_length: 15; d_call: TRBD1; clone_size: -; v_call: TRBV24-1; j_call: TRBJ1-1
cdr3_aa: CATSSLQGRETQYF; cdr3_nt: TGTGCCACCAGCAGCCTTCAGGGTCGAGAGACCCAGTACTTC; cdr3_length: 14; d_call: -; clone_size: -; v_call: TRBV24-1; j_call: TRBJ2-5
cdr3_aa: CASKKQGNNEKLFF; cdr3_nt: TGTGCCAGCAAGAAACAGGGCAATAATGAAAAACTGTTTTTT; cdr3_length: 14; d_call: -; clone_size: many; v_call: TRBV6-6; j_call: TRBJ1-4
cdr3_aa: CASSGGFRSGTDTQYF; cdr3_nt: TGTGCCAGCAGCGGCGGGTTTCGGAGTGGCACAGATACGCAGTATTTT; cdr3_length: 16; d_call: -; clone_size: -; v_call: TRBV5-5; j_call: TRBJ2-3
cdr3_aa: CASSPSFPGQTYEQYF; cdr3_nt: TGTGCCAGCTCACCGTCTTTCCCGGGACAGACCTACGAGCAGTACTTC; cdr3_length: 16; d_call: TRBD1; clone_size: few; v_call: TRBV18; j_call: TRBJ2-7
cdr3_aa: CASSFSGGHYNEQFF; cdr3_nt: TGTGCCAGCAGCTTTAGCGGGGGACACTACAATGAGCAGTTCTTC; cdr3_length: 15; d_call: TRBD2; clone_size: -; v_call: TRBV7-3; j_call: TRBJ2-1
cdr3_aa: CATSSYRNYGYTF; cdr3_nt: TGTGCCACCAGCAGTTACCGCAACTATGGCTACACCTTC; cdr3_length: 13; d_call: -; clone_size: few; v_call: TRBV15; j_call: TRBJ1-2
cdr3_aa: CASRTGSSYGYTF; cdr3_nt: TGTGCCAGCAGGACAGGGTCATCGTATGGCTACACCTTC; cdr3_length: 13; d_call: TRBD1; clone_size: many; v_call: TRBV2; j_call: TRBJ1-2
cdr3_aa: CASSLDTGAYTEAFF; cdr3_nt: TGTGCCAGCAGCTTGGACACAGGGGCGTACACTGAAGCTTTCTTT; cdr3_length: 15; d_call: TRBD1; clone_size: -; v_call: TRBV7-3; j_call: TRBJ1-1
cdr3_aa: CASSLALGHGYTF; cdr3_nt: TGTGCCAGCAGCTTAGCGCTTGGACATGGCTACACCTTC; cdr3_length: 13; d_call: -; clone_size: few; v_call: TRBV11-1; j_call: TRBJ1-2
cdr3_aa: CASSSTRTGAGEPQHF; cdr3_nt: TGTGCCAGCAGCTCTACACGAACAGGGGCCGGAGAGCCCCAGCATTTT; cdr3_length: 16; d_call: TRBD1; clone_size: -; v_call: TRBV7-2; j_call: TRBJ1-5
cdr3_aa: CASSLAWEAFF; cdr3_nt: TGTGCCAGCAGCTTAGCGTGGGAAGCTTTCTTT; cdr3_length: 11; d_call: -; clone_size: -; v_call: TRBV7-8; j_call: TRBJ1-1
cdr3_aa: CASSYSTGTAISGANVLTF; cdr3_nt: TGTGCCAGCAGTTACTCGACAGGGACAGCGATCTCTGGGGCCAACGTCCTGACTTTC; cdr3_length: 19; d_call: TRBD1; clone_size: -; v_call: TRBV6-5; j_call: TRBJ2-6
cdr3_aa: CSAPPPTGGQETQYF; cdr3_nt: TGCAGTGCTCCTCCCCCAACAGGAGGCCAAGAGACCCAGTACTTC; cdr3_length: 15; d_call: -; clone_size: many; v_call: TRBV20-1; j_call: TRBJ2-5
cdr3_aa: CAISESKFTGSVETQYF; cdr3_nt: TGTGCCATCAGTGAGTCGAAATTCACAGGGTCGGTGGAGACCCAGTACTTC; cdr3_length: 17; d_call: -; clone_size: many; v_call: TRBV10-3; j_call: TRBJ2-5
cdr3_aa: CASGLSLWDEQYF; cdr3_nt: TGTGCTAGTGGTTTAAGCCTTTGGGACGAGCAGTACTTC; cdr3_length: 13; d_call: -; clone_size: -; v_call: TRBV12-5; j_call: TRBJ2-7
cdr3_aa: CSAKKTGLIAQPQHF; cdr3_nt: TGCAGTGCAAAAAAGACAGGGTTAATTGCTCAGCCCCAGCATTTT; cdr3_length: 15; d_call: TRBD1; clone_size: many; v_call: TRBV20-1; j_call: TRBJ1-5
cdr3_aa: CASSQDWALWNAFANEQYF; cdr3_nt: TGCGCCAGCAGCCAAGATTGGGCTTTGTGGAACGCCTTTGCTAACGAGCAGTACTTC; cdr3_length: 19; d_call: -; clone_size: few; v_call: TRBV4-1; j_call: TRBJ2-7
cdr3_aa: CSAPSSTGDTEAFF; cdr3_nt: TGCAGTGCTCCGTCATCAACAGGGGACACTGAAGCTTTCTTT; cdr3_length: 14; d_call: TRBD1; clone_size: once; v_call: TRBV20-1; j_call: TRBJ1-1
cdr3_aa: CATSDVQETQYF; cdr3_nt: TGTGCCACCAGTGATGTCCAAGAGACCCAGTACTTC; cdr3_length: 12; d_call: -; clone_size: many; v_call: TRBV24-1; j_call: TRBJ2-5
cdr3_aa: CASSLIASGTYQETQYF; cdr3_nt: TGTGCCAGCAGCTTAATTGCTAGCGGGACCTACCAAGAGACCCAGTACTTC; cdr3_length: 17; d_call: TRBD2; clone_size: -; v_call: TRBV7-2; j_call: TRBJ2-5
cdr3_aa: CASSLTGGGEPFF; cdr3_nt: TGTGCTAGCAGCCTGACAGGGGGCGGGGAGCCGTTTTTT; cdr3_length: 13; d_call: TRBD1; clone_size: -; v_call: TRBV12-5; j_call: TRBJ2-2
cdr3_aa: CAISAGGSEETQYF; cdr3_nt: TGTGCCATCAGCGCGGGAGGCAGTGAGGAGACCCAGTACTTC; cdr3_length: 14; d_call: TRBD2; clone_size: -; v_call: TRBV10-3; j_call: TRBJ2-5
cdr3_aa: CASKLAGHEQYF; cdr3_nt: TGTGCCAGCAAACTAGCGGGACACGAGCAGTACTTC; cdr3_length: 12; d_call: TRBD2; clone_size: -; v_call: TRBV24-1; j_call: TRBJ2-7
cdr3_aa: CASSYGLGNYGYTF; cdr3_nt: TGTGCCAGCAGTTACGGTTTGGGGAACTATGGCTACACCTTC; cdr3_length: 14; d_call: -; clone_size: many; v_call: TRBV6-5; j_call: TRBJ1-2
cdr3_aa: CASRAQTGSSYEQYF; cdr3_nt: TGCGCCAGCAGGGCTCAGACAGGCTCTTCCTACGAGCAGTACTTC; cdr3_length: 15; d_call: -; clone_size: -; v_call: TRBV4-1; j_call: TRBJ2-7
cdr3_aa: CASSPLGGSRLEQYF; cdr3_nt: TGTGCCAGCAGCCCACTTGGGGGGTCCAGGCTCGAGCAGTACTTC; cdr3_length: 15; d_call: -; clone_size: many; v_call: TRBV5-5; j_call: TRBJ2-7
cdr3_aa: CSARGANTEAFF; cdr3_nt: TGCAGTGCTAGGGGGGCTAACACTGAAGCTTTCTTT; cdr3_length: 12; d_call: -; clone_size: few; v_call: TRBV20-1; j_call: TRBJ1-1
cdr3_aa: CASSESTGNQPQHF; cdr3_nt: TGTGCCAGCAGTGAGTCGACAGGGAATCAGCCCCAGCATTTT; cdr3_length: 14; d_call: TRBD1; clone_size: many; v_call: TRBV6-1; j_call: TRBJ1-5
cdr3_aa: CSARDQAGVMETQYF; cdr3_nt: TGCAGTGCTAGAGATCAGGCGGGAGTGATGGAGACCCAGTACTTC; cdr3_length: 15; d_call: TRBD2; clone_size: many; v_call: TRBV20-1; j_call: TRBJ2-5
cdr3_aa: CASSPGSVSSYNEQFF; cdr3_nt: TGTGCCAGCAGCCCCGGGAGCGTCAGCTCCTACAATGAGCAGTTCTTC; cdr3_length: 16; d_call: -; clone_size: -; v_call: TRBV7-9; j_call: TRBJ2-1
cdr3_aa: CSGNPQGVEQETQYF; cdr3_nt: TGCAGCGGAAATCCTCAGGGAGTGGAACAAGAGACCCAGTACTTC; cdr3_length: 15; d_call: -; clone_size: -; v_call: TRBV20-1; j_call: TRBJ2-5
cdr3_aa: CASSLGSGDLYEQYF; cdr3_nt: TGCGCCAGCAGCTTGGGGTCGGGAGACCTCTACGAGCAGTACTTC; cdr3_length: 15; d_call: -; clone_size: many; v_call: TRBV7-6; j_call: TRBJ2-7
cdr3_aa: CASSQAEAGLQYF; cdr3_nt: TGTGCCAGCAGCCAAGCTGAGGCGGGCTTACAGTACTTC; cdr3_length: 13; d_call: -; clone_size: once; v_call: TRBV4-1; j_call: TRBJ2-7
cdr3_aa: CASSLEGRRVQHF; cdr3_nt: TGTGCCAGCAGTTTAGAGGGGCGCCGGGTCCAGCATTTT; cdr3_length: 13; d_call: -; clone_size: -; v_call: TRBV28; j_call: TRBJ1-5
cdr3_aa: CASSPVVAGGWTAGELFF; cdr3_nt: TGTGCCAGCTCACCCGTGGTAGCGGGAGGATGGACCGCCGGGGAGCTGTTTTTT; cdr3_length: 18; d_call: TRBD2; clone_size: -; v_call: TRBV18; j_call: TRBJ2-2
cdr3_aa: CASITGATGANVLTF; cdr3_nt: TGTGCCAGCATTACAGGGGCTACTGGGGCCAACGTCCTGACTTTC; cdr3_length: 15; d_call: TRBD1; clone_size: -; v_call: TRBV2; j_call: TRBJ2-6
cdr3_aa: CASSPQGTYGYTF; cdr3_nt: TGTGCCAGCAGTCCCCAGGGGACCTATGGCTACACCTTC; cdr3_length: 13; d_call: -; clone_size: few; v_call: TRBV2; j_call: TRBJ1-2
cdr3_aa: CASSYRGLAARDTQYF; cdr3_nt: TGTGCCAGCAGTTACAGGGGACTAGCGGCAAGAGATACGCAGTATTTT; cdr3_length: 16; d_call: TRBD2; clone_size: -; v_call: TRBV6-5; j_call: TRBJ2-3
cdr3_aa: CASSLVTAATYGYTF; cdr3_nt: TGTGCCAGCAGCTTAGTTACAGCTGCTACCTATGGCTACACCTTC; cdr3_length: 15; d_call: -; clone_size: once; v_call: TRBV7-9; j_call: TRBJ1-2
cdr3_aa: CAISESTQYF; cdr3_nt: TGTGCCATCAGTGAGTCGACCCAGTACTTC; cdr3_length: 10; d_call: -; clone_size: -; v_call: TRBV10-3; j_call: TRBJ2-5